The next 8 T cell receptor beta chains were all read from a single sample in a study of regulatory T cells in long-lasting Graves disease. The sample's time point: newly diagnosed GD, antithyroid drugs for less than 3 months. The TCR library was made from RNA that had been extracted from PBMCs in TRIzol. Through Arm-PCR of CDR3 regions and iRepertoire HTBI primers, TCR beta libraries were built. MiXCR, run by TCRdb on the multiplex PCR reads, gives a single entry per CDR3 protein. The sample lists roughly 380,000 distinct CDR3 sequences; 16% were seen once. This sample also appeared in a second study, on T cells in Graves' hyperthyroidism and ophthalmopathy.

The sample in question was peripheral blood mononuclear cells (PBMCs), obtained at new diagnosis, from a patient treated with antithyroid drugs. These receptors all come from a man in his forties or fifties with Graves disease.

The chain uses TRBV9 and TRBJ2-2, with 8 positions matching TRBD2. V shed 0 bases and J 6 bases; nucleotides not matched to a gene: 4. Germline V gives CDR1 SGDLS, CDR2 YYNGEE. The CDR3 is 15 residues long. For the CDR3, the DNA is TGTGCCAGCAGCGTAGGAACTAGCGGCGCCGGGGAGCTGTTTTTT. Its translation: CASSVGTSGAGELFF. The full variable domain, its missing parts supplied by reference TRBV9 and TRBJ2-2, is DSGVTQTPKHLITATGQRVTLRCSPRSGDLSVYWYQQSLDQGLQFLIQYYNGEERAKGNILERFSAQQFPDLHSELNLSSLELGDSALYFCASSVGTSGAGELFFGEGSRLTVL.

This clonotype showed up just a few times. The chain joins TRBV20-1 to TRBJ2-2; D gene unclear. CDR1 DFQATT and CDR2 SNEGSKA come from the germline V gene (reference sequence). V lost 0 bases and J 5 bases, leaving 7 bases between the germline ends. CDR3 size: 13 residues. CDR3 loop: CSAREGVTGELFF. The CDR3 nucleotides read TGCAGTGCTAGAGAAGGCGTGACCGGGGAGCTGTTTTTT.

This clonotype was counted ten times or more. The rearrangement joins TRBV6-2 or TRBV6-3 to TRBJ2-7, with D possibly matching TRBD1 (6 bases). V lost 2 bases, J lost 6 bases, and 11 bases lay in between. Germline lookup yields CDR1 MNHEY and CDR2 SVGEGT. This CDR3 region has 13 residues. The CDR3 nucleotides are TGTGCCAGCAGTTACCGACAGGCCAGCGAGCAGTACTTC. Translation gives CASSYRQASEQYF.

This clonotype has a count of ten or more. The rearrangement joins TRBV30 to TRBJ1-4, with a tentative D call TRBD1 (5 bases). The germline gives CDR1 GTSNPN, CDR2 SVGIG (reference sequence). V dropped 4 bases and J dropped 10 bases, with 13 bases sitting between them. This CDR3 has 12 residues. The CDR3 DNA reads as TGTGCCTGGACGCAGGGAGGTGGAAAACTGTTTTTT. Protein sequence: CAWTQGGGKLFF.

The sample holds many counts of this clonotype. The V call is TRBV6-1, the J call TRBJ2-7; TRBD1 matches at 9 bases. The CDR3 runs to 15 residues. Germline V CDR1 and CDR2: MNHNS, SASEGT. With V trimmed by 3 bases and J by 3 bases, 6 bases remained unmatched. The CDR3 loop reads CASSDTGGPYYEQYF. The CDR3 DNA is TGTGCCAGCAGTGATACAGGGGGCCCATACTACGAGCAGTACTTC.

This clonotype was detected many times. CDR3 in amino acids: CASRIVGYNEQFF. CDR3 nucleotide sequence: TGTGCCAGCAGAATAGTGGGATACAATGAGCAGTTCTTC. The V call is TRBV11-2, the J call TRBJ2-1; D uncertain. Trimming shortened V by 6 bases and J by 4 bases, and 10 bases separated the two germline ends. This CDR3 has 13 amino acids. Per the germline V gene, CDR1 is SGHAT and CDR2 is FQNNGV.

The gene calls are TRBV7-9 and TRBJ2-7; D is unclear. V lost 5 bases and J 3 bases, leaving 11 bases between the germline ends. Germline lookup yields CDR1 SEHNR and CDR2 FQNEAQ (reference sequence). CDR3 length: 13 residues. The DNA for the CDR3 is TGTGCCAGCAGCGGGAACTTCCACTACGAGCAGTACTTC. It yields the protein CASSGNFHYEQYF.

This clonotype was counted ten times or more. The J gene is TRBJ2-5, the V gene TRBV4-3; 8 bases line up with TRBD1. J gave up 4 bases and V 1 base, and 5 bases lay outside the gene matches. Germline CDR1 and CDR2: LGHNA and YSLEER. The length of the CDR3 is 15 residues. The CDR3 bases are TGCGCCAGCAGCCAAGGGTGGACAGGGTCAGAGACCCAGTACTTC. It specifies CASSQGWTGSETQYF.